Reported below is one TCR beta chain. Some clones are missing from TCRdb's copy, which holds only in-frame ones; the method was immunoSEQ multiplex PCR. The table includes about 110,000 clones, approximately 90% detected once. Germline V lookup: CDR1 SGHAT, CDR2 FQNNGV. Trimming took 1 base from V and 2 from J; bases not matched to a gene: 3. This CDR3 spans 16 amino acids. This sample was included in a study of control samples from healthy donors and cancer patients. This TCR was recovered from a human donor in good health. The donor label of this sample is uncertain. The V call is TRBV11-2, the J call TRBJ1-2; 11 bases fit TRBD1. Sequencing was carried out using blood. For the CDR3, the DNA is TGTGCCAGCAGCTTAGGACGGGACAGGGGGAACTATGGCTACACCTTC. It is translated as CASSLGRDRGNYGYTF. The full variable domain, with the rest looked up from reference TRBV11-2 and TRBJ1-2, is EAGVAQSPRYKIIEKRQSVAFWCNPISGHATLYWYQQILGQGPKLLIQFQNNGVVDDSQLPKDRFSAERLKGVDSTLKIQPAKLEDSAVYLCASSLGRDRGNYGYTFGSGTRLTVV.